This is a list of T cell receptor beta chains from one sample in a study of blood T cell repertoires in COVID-19. TCRdb's copy holds only in-frame clones and misses some; the assay was immunoSEQ multiplex PCR. Of about 340,000 clones listed, around 82% are singletons. Sequencing was done on a sample of peripheral blood. The receptors here all came from a man aged 25 to 40 with active or convalescent COVID-19. Each CDR3 is given with its conserved first and last residue. A D gene is named only where the DNA matches it firmly. Clone size is given for some rows only: seen once, a few or many times, or a class if the clone is expanded.

-	TRBV6-5	-	TRBJ1-4	CASSLSGNGHEKLFF	TGTGCCAGCAGTCTATCAGGGAACGGGCATGAAAAACTGTTTTTT
-	TRBV7-9	-	TRBJ2-1	CASSARGLAVSSYNEQFF	TGTGCCAGCAGCGCTCGGGGGCTAGCGGTCTCCTCCTACAATGAGCAGTTCTTC
TRBD1	TRBV4-3	-	TRBJ2-4	CASSHTRDRVAKNIQYF	TGCGCCAGCAGCCATACCCGGGACAGAGTAGCCAAAAACATTCAGTACTTC
-	TRBV29-1	-	TRBJ1-3	CSVVVTSGNTIYF	TGCAGCGTTGTAGTCACCTCTGGAAACACCATATATTTT
-	TRBV5-6	-	TRBJ2-7	CASSTWMVAAPENF	TGTGCCAGCAGTACTTGGATGGTAGCAGCACCTGAAAACTTC
TRBD2	TRBV11-3	-	TRBJ2-1	CASSLSGRGEQFF	TGTGCCAGCAGCTTAAGCGGGAGGGGTGAGCAGTTCTTC
-	TRBV4-1	-	TRBJ1-2	CASSQETLGVIYGYTF	TGCGCCAGCAGCCAAGAAACCCTCGGGGTTATCTATGGCTACACCTTC
TRBD1	TRBV30	many	TRBJ2-5	CAWSDPRQGRETQYF	TGTGCCTGGAGTGACCCGAGACAGGGGCGGGAGACCCAGTACTTC
-	TRBV30	-	TRBJ1-2	CAWTGFNYGYTF	TGTGCCTGGACAGGGTTTAACTATGGCTACACCTTC
TRBD1	TRBV24-1	-	TRBJ1-1	CATSSGTGDRMTEAFF	TGTGCCACCAGCTCCGGGACAGGGGATCGGATGACTGAAGCTTTCTTT
-	TRBV12-3/TRBV12-4	once	TRBJ1-3	CAIGTGFGNTIYF	TGTGCCATCGGAACAGGGTTCGGAAACACCATATATTTT
TRBD1	TRBV6-5	-	TRBJ1-4	CASSTGGRGNEKLFF	TGTGCCAGCAGTACAGGGGGAAGAGGAAATGAAAAACTGTTTTTT
TRBD1	TRBV19	once	TRBJ1-2	CASSIRQGAFLGGYTF	TGTGCCAGTAGTATCCGACAGGGGGCATTCCTGGGGGGCTACACCTTC
TRBD2	TRBV29-1	-	TRBJ2-1	CSVGGTSEQFF	TGCAGCGTTGGGGGGACTAGTGAGCAGTTCTTC
TRBD2	TRBV3-1/TRBV3-2	once	TRBJ2-3	CASSPSLAGVGDTQYF	TGTGCCAGCAGCCCCTCCCTGGCGGGAGTAGGAGATACGCAGTATTTT
TRBD1	TRBV27	-	TRBJ1-4	CASTTGTGGAKLFF	TGTGCCAGCACAACCGGGACAGGGGGCGCAAAACTGTTTTTT
-	TRBV10-3	-	TRBJ1-4	CAISDSREGNEKLFF	TGTGCCATCAGTGACTCCAGGGAGGGTAATGAAAAACTGTTTTTT
-	TRBV7-2	-	TRBJ1-3	CASSLVRGRGSGNTIYF	TGTGCCAGCAGCTTAGTTAGAGGACGGGGCTCTGGAAACACCATATATTTT